Listed here are 22 T cell receptor beta chains from one sample, sequenced in a study of CD8 T cells in ankylosing spondylitis. TCRdb reanalysed the 5' RACE reads using MiXCR and keeps one entry per CDR3 protein. The data contain some 140,000 distinct CDR3 sequences, just under 7.5% of them singletons. Sequencing used blood, either unsorted or a sorted T cell fraction (not recorded which). Every receptor here comes from a female donor with ankylosing spondylitis or in good health (not recorded which).

This clonotype has ten or more counts. The chain employs TRBV20-1 and TRBJ1-2; D may be TRBD1 (5 bases). CDR3 length: 14 residues. The germline gives CDR1 DFQATT, CDR2 SNEGSKA (reference sequence). V lost 0 bases and J 6 bases, leaving 14 bases between the germline ends. CDR3 coding DNA: TGCAGTGCTAGAGACCCGGGACGCCGTGATGGCTACACCTTC. Translation: CSARDPGRRDGYTF.

This clonotype was recorded many times. The rearrangement links TRBV4-2 to TRBJ1-1; D gene unclear. The CDR3 loop spans 15 amino acids. Germline V gene sequence: CDR1 LGHNA, CDR2 YNFKEQ. The V end lost 0 bases, the J end lost 4 bases, and 12 bases lay between the germline ends. In nucleotides, the CDR3 is TGTGCCAGCAGCCAAGATGCCGCCTCTAGCACTGAAGCTTTCTTT. Protein sequence: CASSQDAASSTEAFF.

This clonotype was observed at least ten times. The V and J genes are TRBV7-9 and TRBJ2-3; no clear D. V shed 7 bases and J shed 6 bases, with 11 bases lying between them. Germline CDR1 SEHNR, CDR2 FQNEAQ (reference sequence). The CDR3 loop spans 12 amino acids. DNA of the CDR3: TGTGCCAGCACTATCGAGAGGGATACGCAGTATTTT. Translation gives CASTIERDTQYF.

The rearrangement joins TRBV18 to TRBJ1-4; D gene uncertain. Germline V gives CDR1 KGHSH, CDR2 LQKENI. The CDR3 runs to 16 residues. The ends were cut back, 2 bases at V and 2 bases at J, with 12 bases in the middle. The CDR3 region has the DNA TGTGCCAGCTCACCATCATCCGGGGTGACTAATGAAAAACTGTTTTTT. It yields the protein CASSPSSGVTNEKLFF.

This clonotype was seen many times. V usage is TRBV12-3 or TRBV12-4 and J usage is TRBJ2-3; D is uncertain. The CDR3 has 13 amino acids. Trimming pared 6 bases from V and 4 bases from J, leaving 11 bases between. The CDR3 sequence is CASRLVGPDTQYF. The DNA of the CDR3 is TGTGCCAGCAGGCTAGTCGGCCCAGATACGCAGTATTTT.

This clonotype has a count of ten or more. The V call is TRBV5-1, the J call TRBJ2-1; D is perhaps TRBD1 or TRBD2 (7 bases each). V lost 3 bases, J lost 7 bases, and 14 bases lay in between. The CDR3 has 14 amino acids. From germline, CDR1 is SGHRS and CDR2 YFSETQ. Written as DNA, the CDR3 is TGCGCCAGCAGCTCAAGACAGGGAGGGAATGAGCAGTTCTTC. As protein: CASSSRQGGNEQFF.

This clonotype was observed a handful of times. The chain uses TRBV7-2 and TRBJ1-6; D remains unclear. The CDR3 is 13 residues long. V was cut by 0 bases and J by 7 bases, with 4 bases left in between. CDR1 and CDR2 from the germline V gene are SGHTA and FQGNSA. The CDR3 nucleotides read TGTGCCAGCAGCTTAGCTGGGAATTCACCCCTCCACTTT. This translates into CASSLAGNSPLHF.

This clonotype was detected many times. The V call is TRBV27, the J call TRBJ1-1; D possibly corresponds to TRBD1 (5 bases). The germline V and J ends were trimmed by 8 bases and 3 bases, with 13 bases remaining between them. Germline loops: CDR1 MNHEY, CDR2 SMNVEV (reference sequence). The CDR3 loop spans 13 amino acids. The CDR3 region has the DNA TGTGCCAGCTGGGGCAGGCTATACACTGAAGCTTTCTTT. This gives the protein CASWGRLYTEAFF.

This clonotype showed up many times. The rearrangement joins TRBV7-9 to TRBJ1-1; possible D gene TRBD1, 6 bases. Trimming removed 5 bases at V and 0 bases at J, with 13 bases between. The CDR3 covers 15 residues. In germline, CDR1 is SEHNR, CDR2 FQNEAQ (reference sequence). The CDR3 reads CASSRIRGMNTEAFF. In DNA, the CDR3 is TGTGCCAGCAGCCGAATCAGGGGTATGAACACTGAAGCTTTCTTT.

This clonotype came up many times. The chain is built from TRBV18 and TRBJ2-1, with TRBD1 as a possible D gene (6 bases). Trimming stripped 5 bases from V and 2 bases from J, with 13 bases between. The CDR3 has 15 residues. CDR1 is KGHSH, CDR2 LQKENI, per germline. CDR3 protein: CASSTGHGAYNEQFF. CDR3 in DNA: TGTGCCAGCTCAACGGGACACGGGGCCTACAATGAGCAGTTCTTC.

This clonotype was found a few times. The chain couples TRBV2 to TRBJ1-3; D gene ambiguous. Germline-derived CDR1 and CDR2 are SNHLY and FYNNEI. The CDR3 is made up of 14 amino acids. Trimming shortened V by 4 bases and J by 0 bases, and 7 bases separated the two germline ends. CDR3 protein: CASSGSSSGNTIYF. In DNA, the CDR3 is TGTGCCAGCAGTGGGTCCTCCTCTGGAAACACCATATATTTT.

This clonotype was counted ten times or more. The chain is built from TRBV7-3 and TRBJ1-1, with D possibly TRBD1 on 5 matching bases. This CDR3 has 13 amino acids. Trimming removed 4 bases at V and 1 base at J, with 7 bases between. Per the germline V gene, CDR1 is SGHTA and CDR2 is FQGTGA. Here the CDR3 reads CASSSGPNTEAFF. CDR3 nucleotides: TGTGCCAGCAGCTCGGGGCCGAACACTGAAGCTTTCTTT.

This clonotype was picked up many times. The CDR3 DNA follows: TGCGCCAGCAGCCAAGACTCGAGCGACGGCTACGAGCAGTACTTC. Translating gives CASSQDSSDGYEQYF. The chain couples TRBV4-3 to TRBJ2-7; D is uncertain. Trimming removed 0 bases at V and 3 bases at J, with 12 bases between. This CDR3 has 15 amino acids. The V gene's germline CDR1 is LGHNA and CDR2 YSLEER.

Many counts were recorded for this clonotype. At one end, the junction sequence differs from germline, possibly due to a read error. This chain links TRBV7-6 with TRBJ1-4; D is uncertain. CDR1 is SGHVS and CDR2 is FNYEAQ in the germline V gene. This CDR3 is built from 8 residues. For the CDR3, the DNA is TGTGCCAGCAGCCCTGGAGTTTTT. Translated: CASSPGVF.

In its sample, this clonotype was seen a few times. This sequence joins TRBV9 and TRBJ2-1; 14 nucleotides line up with TRBD2. Germline V lookup: CDR1 SGDLS, CDR2 YYNGEE. Trimming at V came to 4 bases and at J to 5 bases, leaving 2 bases not matched to a gene. The length of the CDR3 is 15 residues. In DNA, the CDR3 is TGTGCCAGCAGCCCGGGACTAGCGGGGGACAATGAGCAGTTCTTC. Translation: CASSPGLAGDNEQFF.

This clonotype was observed many times. The rearrangement uses TRBV12-3 or TRBV12-4 and TRBJ2-1; tentative D call: TRBD1 (7 bases). The CDR3 length is 15 residues. Trimming took 3 bases from V and 6 from J, leaving 15 bases between them. CDR3 loop: CASSFVRGVRNEQFF. CDR3 bases: TGTGCCAGCAGTTTCGTCAGGGGGGTACGCAATGAGCAGTTCTTC.

This clonotype was observed many times. This sequence joins TRBV5-1 and TRBJ2-7; 7 bases match TRBD1. Unmatched junction bases numbered 7, after V lost 4 bases and J lost 0 bases. Germline values: CDR1 SGHRS, CDR2 YFSETQ. The CDR3 has 15 residues. The CDR3 nucleotides read TGCGCCAGCAGCCCCCGGGACAGATTCTCCTACGAGCAGTACTTC. It codes for CASSPRDRFSYEQYF.

At least ten counts were recorded for this clonotype. The chain has TRBV7-2 and TRBJ1-2; 8 nucleotides agree with TRBD1. The CDR3 consists of 13 residues. Germline CDR1 and CDR2: SGHTA and FQGNSA. J was trimmed by 8 bases and V by 4 bases; bases with no gene match: 6. In nucleotides, the CDR3 is TGTGCCAGCAGCTCCGGGACAGGCTGGGGCTACACCTTC. Translation gives CASSSGTGWGYTF.

This clonotype was detected only a few times. V gene TRBV4-1 combines with J gene TRBJ2-4; 9 positions match TRBD1. The CDR3 is 15 residues long. Germline V gives CDR1 MGHRA, CDR2 YSYEKL. Trimming at V came to 3 bases and at J to 1 base, leaving 1 base not matched to a gene. In DNA, the CDR3 is TGCGCCAGCAGCCATGGACAGGGGGCCAAAAACATTCAGTACTTC. Protein product: CASSHGQGAKNIQYF.

Ten or more counts support this clonotype. The rearrangement joins TRBV6-5 to TRBJ2-5; 9 bases are shared with TRBD1. The CDR3 has 15 amino acids. The trim removed 2 bases at V and 5 bases at J, leaving 6 bases unmatched. CDR1 is MNHEY and CDR2 is SVGAGI in the germline V gene. CDR3 in amino acids: CASSYLTGGWETQYF. CDR3 coding DNA: TGTGCCAGCAGTTACCTAACAGGGGGCTGGGAGACCCAGTACTTC.

The genes are TRBV10-3 and TRBJ1-2; no firm D call. CDR3 length: 15 residues. The V end was cut by 1 base, the J end by 2 bases, with 11 bases between. Germline V gene sequence: CDR1 ENHRY, CDR2 SYGVKD. CDR3 residues: CAISELPVINYGYTF. CDR3 nucleotides: TGTGCCATCAGTGAGTTGCCAGTTATCAACTATGGCTACACCTTC.

On this clonotype: This may arise from a read error, as a much more abundant clone is one base away. The chain has TRBV5-5 and TRBJ1-2, with 8 nucleotides matching TRBD1. The germline CDR1 and CDR2 sequences are SGHKS and YYEKEE (reference sequence). This CDR3 is 16 amino acids long. The CDR3, as DNA: TGTGCCAGCAGCTCGTCACGGACAGGGACGAGCTATGACTACACCTTC. Its translation: CASSSSRTGTSYDYTF.